Following are 32 T cell receptor beta chains from one sample sequenced in a study of long-term antiretroviral therapy in people with HIV. The assay used was immunoSEQ (version v3.0), run at survey level. Produced via immunoSEQ multiplex PCR; TCRdb's table is partial and in-frame only. The sample shows around 21,000 clones, more than 75% of them seen only once. The input for sequencing was unsorted PBMCs, taken 0.2 years before starting antiretroviral therapy. These receptors were obtained from a man between 18 and 35 years old with HIV.

The gene calls are TRBV7-2 and TRBJ1-2, with D possibly being TRBD1 (6 bases). V lost 1 base to trimming and J lost 8 bases, with 14 bases between them. The CDR3 consists of 14 residues. The germline gives CDR1 SGHTA, CDR2 FQGNSA. The CDR3 here is CASSLGNRVVGYTF. CDR3 bases: TGTGCCAGCAGCTTAGGGAACAGGGTAGTAGGCTACACCTTC. The full variable domain, completed using reference TRBV7-2 and TRBJ1-2, is GAGVSQSPSNKVTEKGKDVELRCDPISGHTALYWYRQSLGQGLEFLIYFQGNSAPDKSGLPSDRFSAERTGGSVSTLTIQRTQQEDSAVYLCASSLGNRVVGYTFGSGTRLTVV.

V gene TRBV5-8 combines with J gene TRBJ2-7, with D perhaps matching TRBD2 (5 bases). Germline CDR1 SGHTS, CDR2 YDEGEE. There are 13 residues in the CDR3. Trimming left V 2 bases short and J 6 bases short, with 12 bases between. DNA of the CDR3: TGTGCCAGCAGCTTTTCGGGGTTTGGCGAGCAGTACTTC. As protein: CASSFSGFGEQYF.

The rearrangement links TRBV5-6 to TRBJ2-1; D may be TRBD1 (5 bases). The CDR3 loop spans 15 amino acids. Germline V gene lookup returns CDR1 SGHDT and CDR2 YYEEEE. V lost 6 bases and J 8 bases, leaving 21 bases between the germline ends. CDR3 coding DNA: TGTGCCAGCACCTTACCAGGGCGACCGGTAGATGAGCAGTTCTTC. Translating gives CASTLPGRPVDEQFF.

This rearrangement joins TRBV6-6 to TRBJ1-1, with 9 nucleotides matching TRBD1. The CDR3 spans 14 residues. The ends lost 4 bases at V and 4 bases at J; junction bases unmatched: 4. Germline CDR1 and CDR2: MNHNY and SVGAGI (reference sequence). In DNA, the CDR3 is TGTGCCAGCAGTTCCGGGACAGGGTTCACTGAAGCTTTCTTT. Translated: CASSSGTGFTEAFF.

This clone was recorded a few times. The chain combines TRBV19 with TRBJ1-5; D gene uncertain. V lost 3 bases and J 8 bases, leaving 14 bases between the germline ends. CDR3 length: 14 residues. Germline CDR1 LNHDA, CDR2 SQIVND (reference sequence). CDR3 DNA: TGTGCCAGTAGTATGGAGGGCCCCTATGAGCCCCAGCATTTT. This translates into CASSMEGPYEPQHF. Together with reference TRBV19 and TRBJ1-5, the CDR3 gives the full variable domain: DGGITQSPKYLFRKEGQNVTLSCEQNLNHDAMYWYRQDPGQGLRLIYYSQIVNDFQKGDIAEGYSVSREKKESFPLTVTSAQKNPTAFYLCASSMEGPYEPQHFGDGTRLSIL.

The chain is built from TRBV5-1 and TRBJ2-5, with a possible D match to TRBD2 (6 bases). The germline V gene has CDR1 SGHRS and CDR2 YFSETQ. This CDR3 region has 14 residues. Trimming removed 0 bases at V and 3 bases at J, with 9 bases between. In DNA, the CDR3 is TGCGCCAGCAGCTTGGAGGCGGGAAAAGAGACCCAGTACTTC. Translated, it gives CASSLEAGKETQYF.

The genes are TRBV19 and TRBJ2-3, with D possibly being TRBD1 or TRBD2 (6 bases each). CDR1 LNHDA and CDR2 SQIVND come from the germline V gene (reference sequence). The CDR3 is 14 residues long. Trimming took off 9 bases at V and 2 bases at J, with 15 bases between the two ends. The CDR3: CASAWGAPTDTQYF. The CDR3 DNA reads TGTGCCAGCGCGTGGGGGGCCCCCACAGATACGCAGTATTTT.

V usage is TRBV4-1 and J usage is TRBJ1-5; tentative D call: TRBD1 (6 bases). The germline gives CDR1 MGHRA, CDR2 YSYEKL. The CDR3 contains 17 residues. Trimming removed 0 bases at V and 4 bases at J, with 16 bases between. The CDR3, as DNA: TGCGCCAGCAGCCAAGAAGGGAGGCCAGGGGCTAATCAGCCCCAGCATTTT. Translating gives CASSQEGRPGANQPQHF.

The table lists this clone with a count of one. The CDR3 DNA is TGTGCCAGTAGTATGGACAGGGTTTCTGGAAACACCATATATTTT. It yields the protein CASSMDRVSGNTIYF. The chain employs TRBV19 and TRBJ1-3; 8 bases are shared with TRBD1. The CDR3 totals 15 residues. Germline V CDR1 and CDR2: LNHDA, SQIVND (reference sequence). The V and J ends lost 3 bases and 1 base, in that order; junction bases with no gene match: 2. Complete variable domain (other parts from reference TRBV19 and TRBJ1-3): DGGITQSPKYLFRKEGQNVTLSCEQNLNHDAMYWYRQDPGQGLRLIYYSQIVNDFQKGDIAEGYSVSREKKESFPLTVTSAQKNPTAFYLCASSMDRVSGNTIYFGEGSWLTVV.

This clone showed up just a few times. This chain links TRBV27 with TRBJ1-2; TRBD1 matches 8 bases. Germline-derived CDR1 and CDR2 are MNHEY and SMNVEV (reference sequence). The CDR3 loop spans 15 amino acids. J gave up 4 bases and V 2 bases, and 6 bases lay outside the gene matches. DNA of the CDR3: TGTGCCAGCAGTTTAAGGCCCGGGACAGGCTATGGCTACACCTTC. It encodes CASSLRPGTGYGYTF.

The chain joins TRBV5-1 to TRBJ2-1, with a weak D call TRBD1 (6 bases). V dropped 4 bases and J dropped 0 bases, with 11 bases sitting between them. Germline V gives CDR1 SGHRS, CDR2 YFSETQ. The CDR3 loop spans 15 amino acids. The CDR3 region has the DNA TGCGCCAGCAGCCCTGAACAGGGCTCCTACAATGAGCAGTTCTTC. This gives the protein CASSPEQGSYNEQFF.

The chain has TRBV5-1 and TRBJ1-1, with TRBD1 matching over 8 bases. V shed 2 bases, J shed 5 bases, and the junction held 2 bases outside the gene matches. Per the germline V gene, CDR1 is SGHRS and CDR2 is YFSETQ. The CDR3 runs 13 residues. CDR3 loop: CASSLQGVTEAFF. CDR3 nucleotide sequence: TGCGCCAGCAGCTTACAGGGGGTAACTGAAGCTTTCTTT.

The chain employs TRBV5-6 and TRBJ2-2; the D gene is possibly TRBD1 (6 bases). V shed 4 bases and J shed 6 bases, with 13 bases lying between them. Per the germline V gene, CDR1 is SGHDT and CDR2 is YYEEEE. The CDR3 loop spans 14 amino acids. This CDR3 is CASSDYRVAGELFF. As DNA, the CDR3 is TGTGCCAGCAGCGATTACAGGGTTGCCGGGGAGCTGTTTTTT.

The chain carries TRBV18 and TRBJ2-1; 10 nucleotides align to TRBD1. From germline, CDR1 is KGHSH and CDR2 LQKENI. CDR3 length: 16 residues. The trim removed 2 bases at V and 6 bases at J, leaving 7 bases unmatched. The CDR3 sequence is CASSPLDRGGGNEQFF. Here the CDR3 DNA reads TGTGCCAGCTCACCATTGGACAGGGGGGGAGGCAATGAGCAGTTCTTC.

This rearrangement joins TRBV4-2 to TRBJ2-1, with a possible D match to TRBD2 (6 bases). Between the trimmed V and J ends, which lost 3 bases and 5 bases, there was a span of 8 bases. The CDR3 runs 13 residues. Germline V gives CDR1 LGHNA, CDR2 YNFKEQ. The CDR3 nucleotides read TGTGCCAGCAGCCAGACGGGAGACAATGAGCAGTTCTTC. This gives the protein CASSQTGDNEQFF.

In this sample, this clone turned up once. The rearrangement uses TRBV7-9 and TRBJ2-1; D possibly matches TRBD1 or TRBD2 (6 bases each). Germline CDR1 is SEHNR and CDR2 is FQNEAQ (reference sequence). The CDR3 has 16 residues. Between the trimmed V and J ends, which lost 0 bases and 5 bases, there was a span of 14 bases. CDR3 protein: CASSLAPRGPNNEQFF. In DNA, the CDR3 is TGTGCCAGCAGCTTAGCACCCCGGGGGCCCAACAATGAGCAGTTCTTC.

J is TRBJ2-5 and V is TRBV7-9, with unresolved D. CDR1 is SEHNR and CDR2 is FQNEAQ in the germline V gene (reference sequence). CDR3 size: 13 residues. The V and J ends lost 4 bases and 3 bases respectively, with 9 bases between them. The CDR3 DNA follows: TGTGCCAGCAGCTGGATAGGGAAAGAGACCCAGTACTTC. Protein sequence: CASSWIGKETQYF.

The chain is built from TRBV6-6 and TRBJ1-6; D might be TRBD1 (5 bases). Germline CDR1 and CDR2: MNHNY and SVGAGI (reference sequence). This CDR3 comprises 12 residues. Deletions cut 6 bases from V and 9 bases from J, with 9 bases between. The CDR3 loop reads CASSQRGSPLHF. CDR3 DNA: TGTGCCAGCAGCCAAAGGGGTTCACCCCTCCACTTT.

The genes are TRBV2 and TRBJ2-2; TRBD2 agrees at 11 bases. Germline trimming cut 6 bases from V and 7 bases from J; bases unmatched to any gene: 4. Germline loops: CDR1 SNHLY, CDR2 FYNNEI. The CDR3 totals 14 residues. CDR3 sequence: CASRTSGTHGELFF. The DNA for the CDR3 is TGTGCCAGCAGGACTAGCGGGACCCACGGGGAGCTGTTTTTT.

The rearrangement uses TRBV7-6 and TRBJ1-4; D is ambiguous. V was cut by 1 base and J by 8 bases, with 5 bases left in between. CDR1 and CDR2 (germline): SGHVS, FNYEAQ. The CDR3 contains 12 residues. As DNA, the CDR3 is TGTGCCAGCAGCTTAGGACGGGAAAAACTGTTTTTT. This codes for CASSLGREKLFF.

This rearrangement joins TRBV5-1 to TRBJ2-2; 8 nucleotides match TRBD2. Trimming took 3 bases from V and 5 from J; bases not matched to a gene: 12. CDR3 length: 17 residues. The V gene's germline CDR1 is SGHRS and CDR2 YFSETQ. The CDR3: CASSYVLTSERTGELFF. In DNA form, the CDR3 reads TGCGCCAGCAGCTACGTACTGACTAGCGAGCGTACCGGGGAGCTGTTTTTT.

The gene calls are TRBV7-9 and TRBJ1-6; perhaps TRBD1 as D (6 bases). Per the germline V gene, CDR1 is SEHNR and CDR2 is FQNEAQ (reference sequence). The V gene lost 4 bases and the J gene lost 9 bases, with 16 bases spanning the gap. The CDR3 is made up of 15 amino acids. Here the CDR3 reads CASSSSVGGISPLHF. In DNA form, the CDR3 reads TGTGCCAGCAGCTCCTCCGTAGGGGGTATTTCACCCCTCCACTTT.

V and J are TRBV7-6 and TRBJ2-7; D call uncertain. The CDR3 runs to 13 residues. Trimming shortened V by 0 bases and J by 4 bases, and 7 bases separated the two germline ends. Per the germline V gene, CDR1 is SGHVS and CDR2 is FNYEAQ. CDR3 protein: CASSLAVGYEQYF. CDR3 coding DNA: TGTGCCAGCAGCTTAGCGGTAGGTTACGAGCAGTACTTC.

V usage is TRBV29-1 and J usage is TRBJ2-5; D is undetermined. Germline V lookup: CDR1 SQVTM, CDR2 ANQGSEA. V was pared by 7 bases and J by 4 bases, with 1 base between. The CDR3 contains 8 residues. CDR3 nucleotides: TGCAGCGGAGAGACCCAGTACTTC. Residues: CSGETQYF. Complete variable domain (other parts from reference TRBV29-1 and TRBJ2-5): SAVISQKPSRDICQRGTSLTIQCQVDSQVTMMFWYRQQPGQSLTLIATANQGSEATYESGFVIDKFPISRPNLTFSTLTVSNMSPEDSSIYLCSGETQYFGPGTRLLVL.

With regard to this clone: This sample includes further DNA sequences coding for the same CDR3. The J gene is TRBJ1-2, the V gene TRBV10-3; D remains unclear. Germline V gives CDR1 ENHRY, CDR2 SYGVKD. V lost 0 bases and J 4 bases, leaving 12 bases between the germline ends. CDR3 length: 15 amino acids. This CDR3 is CAISESIEPFYGYTF. DNA of the CDR3: TGTGCCATCAGTGAGTCCATAGAACCGTTCTATGGCTACACCTTC.

V and J are TRBV11-1 and TRBJ2-1; no clear D. Germline V gives CDR1 SGHAT, CDR2 FQDESV (reference sequence). Trimming took off 2 bases at V and 8 bases at J, with 13 bases between the two ends. CDR3 length equals 14 residues. CDR3 DNA sequence: TGTGCCAGCAGCTTACTGTCCCAGAACGATGAGCAGTTCTTC. It specifies CASSLLSQNDEQFF.

The J gene is TRBJ2-7, the V gene TRBV18; 7 bases map to TRBD2. Germline CDR1 KGHSH, CDR2 LQKENI. This CDR3 has 13 amino acids. Trimming at V came to 1 base and at J to 4 bases, leaving 1 base not matched to a gene. This chain's CDR3 is CASSPRGGYEQYF. The CDR3, as DNA: TGTGCCAGCTCACCACGGGGGGGTTACGAGCAGTACTTC.

This chain joins TRBV10-3 and TRBJ1-2, with unresolved D. This CDR3 is 13 amino acids long. The germline V gene has CDR1 ENHRY and CDR2 SYGVKD. With 4 bases removed from V and 4 bases from J, the gap between germline ends came to 10 bases. CDR3 residues: CAISGLSLYGYTF. CDR3 sequence (DNA): TGTGCCATCAGTGGTTTGTCACTCTATGGCTACACCTTC.

The chain employs TRBV25-1 and TRBJ1-1; possibly TRBD1 for D (5 bases). The V gene lost 2 bases and the J gene lost 5 bases, with 9 bases spanning the gap. Germline assignment: CDR1 MGHDK and CDR2 SYGVNS. This CDR3 has 13 residues. The CDR3 DNA follows: TGTGCCAGCAGTGAAGGGGGTAGTACTGAAGCTTTCTTT. This translates into CASSEGGSTEAFF.

The chain links TRBV11-3 to TRBJ2-1; no firm D call. Trimming took 8 bases from V and 2 from J, leaving 22 bases between them. The CDR3 covers 17 residues. The germline gives CDR1 SGHNT, CDR2 YENEEA. CDR3 DNA: TGTGCCAGCCTTGGCCCCCTGGTAGGGTGGGCCTACAATGAGCAGTTCTTC. Translated: CASLGPLVGWAYNEQFF.

This sequence joins TRBV29-1 and TRBJ2-1; the D is unclear. The CDR3 has 12 amino acids. Germline V lookup: CDR1 SQVTM, CDR2 ANQGSEA. V was pared by 5 bases and J by 4 bases, with 9 bases between. The CDR3 spells CSVRATYNEQFF. The CDR3 DNA reads as TGCAGCGTTCGGGCCACGTACAATGAGCAGTTCTTC.

The gene calls are TRBV25-1 and TRBJ2-1, with a tentative D call TRBD1 (6 bases). The CDR3 is made up of 14 amino acids. The germline CDR1 and CDR2 sequences are MGHDK and SYGVNS. The V and J ends lost 6 bases and 5 bases respectively, with 14 bases between them. For the CDR3, the DNA is TGTGCCAGCAGCCGGGACATTGGGCACAATGAGCAGTTCTTC. It encodes CASSRDIGHNEQFF.